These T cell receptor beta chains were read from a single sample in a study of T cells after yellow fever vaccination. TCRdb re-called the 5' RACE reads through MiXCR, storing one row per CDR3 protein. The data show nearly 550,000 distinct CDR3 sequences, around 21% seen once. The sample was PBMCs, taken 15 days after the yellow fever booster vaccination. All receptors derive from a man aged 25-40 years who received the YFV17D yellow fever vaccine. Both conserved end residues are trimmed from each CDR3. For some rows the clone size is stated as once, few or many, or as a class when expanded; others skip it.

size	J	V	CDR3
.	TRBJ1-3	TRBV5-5	ASSLESAESGNTIY
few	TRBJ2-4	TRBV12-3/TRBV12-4	ASTRGENIQY
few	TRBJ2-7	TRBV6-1	ASSEGGGWVYEQY
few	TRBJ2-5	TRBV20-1	SARDRNQETQY
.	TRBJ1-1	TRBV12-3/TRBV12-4	ASSSSGARKAF
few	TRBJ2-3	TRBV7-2	ASSYVGSTDTQY
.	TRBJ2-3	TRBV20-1	SARGLAGVADTQY
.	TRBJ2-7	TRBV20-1	SASGRSIGYEQY
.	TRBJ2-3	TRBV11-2	ASSLGTSGSDTDTQY
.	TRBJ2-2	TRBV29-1	SVDTSNTGELF
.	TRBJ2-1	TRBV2	ASTDRGVKGGLNEQF
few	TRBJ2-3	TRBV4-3	ASSQEVAGGPQDTQY